These T cell receptor beta chains were read from a single sample in a study of CD8 T cells in ankylosing spondylitis. A single record per CDR3 protein comes from TCRdb applying MiXCR to the 5' RACE reads. The table records 750,000 to 850,000 distinct CDR3 sequences, about an eighth of them present only once. The sequencing input was blood, either unsorted or a sorted T cell fraction (not recorded which). These receptor sequences come from a male donor with ankylosing spondylitis. Each CDR3 is given with its conserved first and last residue. Each record gives: clone size, D gene, V gene, CDR3 length, J gene, CDR3 protein, CDR3 DNA. D genes are given only for firm matches. The listing skips clone size in some rows; elsewhere it reads once, few, many or a size class.

NA	TRBD2	TRBV20-1	15	TRBJ2-3	CSARDTSGNSDTQYF	TGCAGTGCTAGAGATACTAGCGGGAATTCAGATACGCAGTATTTT
few	NA	TRBV27	15	TRBJ2-1	CASSPVGGASNEQFF	TGTGCCAGCAGTCCAGTTGGGGGGGCTAGCAATGAGCAGTTCTTC
NA	TRBD1	TRBV5-1	14	TRBJ1-5	CASSLEGAEQPQHF	TGCGCCAGCAGCTTGGAGGGGGCAGAGCAGCCCCAGCATTTT
few	NA	TRBV20-1	14	TRBJ1-4	CSARDPTGNEKLFF	TGCAGTGCTAGAGACCCAACGGGTAATGAAAAACTGTTTTTT
many	NA	TRBV18	16	TRBJ2-6	CASSPSIFSGANVLTF	TGTGCCAGCTCACCCTCCATTTTCTCTGGGGCCAACGTCCTGACTTTC
many	NA	TRBV6-5	15	TRBJ2-6	CASSYGSSGANVLTF	TGTGCCAGCAGTTACGGGAGCTCTGGGGCCAACGTCCTGACTTTC
NA	TRBD1	TRBV5-1	14	TRBJ1-2	CASSPTGQGYGYTF	TGCGCCAGCAGCCCCACGGGACAGGGCTATGGCTACACCTTC
NA	TRBD1	TRBV28	15	TRBJ1-1	CASEPSGGQGKEAFF	TGTGCCAGCGAACCCTCCGGGGGACAGGGAAAGGAGGCTTTCTTT
NA	NA	TRBV9	14	TRBJ1-1	CASSVASQNTEAFF	TGTGCCAGCAGCGTAGCTAGCCAAAACACTGAAGCTTTCTTT
few	TRBD2	TRBV4-3	14	TRBJ2-7	CASSPFGGVGEQYF	TGCGCCAGCAGCCCATTTGGGGGGGTCGGGGAGCAGTACTTC
NA	NA	TRBV7-2	13	TRBJ2-7	CASSRQPSYEQYF	TGTGCCAGCAGCCGACAGCCATCCTACGAGCAGTACTTC
many	NA	TRBV7-2	13	TRBJ1-5	CASSLGPGWPQHF	TGTGCCAGCAGCTTGGGTCCAGGATGGCCCCAGCATTTT
few	TRBD1	TRBV29-1	13	TRBJ1-4	CSVEDRVNEKLFF	TGCAGCGTTGAGGACAGGGTTAATGAAAAACTGTTTTTT
few	NA	TRBV6-2/TRBV6-3	13	TRBJ2-5	CASKGHGGETQYF	TGTGCCAGCAAAGGTCACGGGGGTGAAACCCAGTACTTC
many	TRBD2	TRBV20-1	13	TRBJ2-3	CSASSGGGDTQYF	TGCAGTGCTTCTAGCGGGGGGGGAGATACGCAGTATTTT
NA	TRBD1	TRBV6-2/TRBV6-3	17	TRBJ2-1	CASSSRQGHLIPNEQFF	TGTGCCAGCAGCTCTAGACAGGGCCATTTAATCCCCAATGAGCAGTTCTTC
few	NA	TRBV27	15	TRBJ2-1	CASSPVGGARNEQFF	TGTGCCAGCAGCCCGGTGGGGGGGGCGAGAAATGAGCAGTTCTTC
few	NA	TRBV12-3/TRBV12-4	14	TRBJ2-7	CASSPPDFAGEQYF	TGTGCCAGCAGTCCCCCGGATTTCGCCGGCGAGCAGTACTTC
few	NA	TRBV18	13	TRBJ2-7	CASSQNRAYEQYF	TGTGCCAGCTCACAAAACAGAGCCTACGAGCAGTACTTC
NA	TRBD1	TRBV7-2	14	TRBJ1-2	CASSPNPDRAGYTF	TGTGCCAGCAGCCCTAATCCAGACAGGGCTGGCTACACCTTC
NA	NA	TRBV11-1	11	TRBJ2-3	CASAAWDTQYF	TGTGCCAGCGCCGCGTGGGATACGCAGTATTTT
NA	NA	TRBV24-1	14	TRBJ2-2	CATSENRVAGELFF	TGTGCCACCAGTGAGAACAGGGTGGCCGGGGAGCTGTTTTTT
NA	NA	TRBV7-2	14	TRBJ2-1	CASSLGSLGNEQFF	TGTGCCAGCAGCTTAGGTAGCCTGGGCAATGAGCAGTTCTTC
few	TRBD1	TRBV6-5	14	TRBJ1-6	CASSYRGGLSPLHF	TGTGCCAGCAGCTACAGGGGGGGTCTTTCACCCCTCCACTTT
few	NA	TRBV20-1	12	TRBJ2-7	CSAGDGAYEQYF	TGCAGTGCTGGGGATGGGGCCTACGAGCAGTACTTC
NA	NA	TRBV28	11	TRBJ2-2	CASRNPGELFF	TGTGCCAGCAGGAACCCCGGGGAGCTGTTTTTT
many	NA	TRBV20-1	14	TRBJ2-3	CSARDSGPMDTQYF	TGCAGTGCTAGAGATTCGGGCCCGATGGATACGCAGTATTTT
NA	NA	TRBV7-2	16	TRBJ2-1	CASTGPGGLTYNEQFF	TGTGCCAGCACCGGTCCAGGCGGGCTTACCTACAATGAGCAGTTCTTC
few	NA	TRBV20-1	12	TRBJ1-2	CSVSTENYGYTF	TGCAGTGTCTCGACTGAGAACTATGGCTACACCTTC
many	NA	TRBV11-2	13	TRBJ2-7	CASSLNRIYEQYF	TGTGCCAGCAGCTTAAACAGAATCTACGAGCAGTACTTC
few	TRBD1	TRBV28	14	TRBJ1-4	CASIATGPDEKLFF	TGTGCCAGCATCGCGACAGGGCCGGATGAAAAACTGTTTTTT
many	TRBD2	TRBV20-1	18	TRBJ2-5	CSATSLRTSGTYQETQYF	TGCAGTGCTACTAGTCTTAGGACTAGCGGGACGTACCAAGAGACCCAGTACTTC
NA	NA	TRBV11-2	13	TRBJ2-7	CASSPLRGYEQYF	TGTGCCAGCAGCCCCTTACGGGGCTACGAGCAGTACTTC
many	NA	TRBV5-1	15	TRBJ1-2	CASSLGYRVENGYTF	TGCGCCAGCAGCTTGGGGTACAGGGTGGAGAATGGCTACACCTTC
NA	TRBD2	TRBV5-1	14	TRBJ2-7	CASSLTSGDREQYF	TGCGCCAGCAGCTTGACTAGCGGGGATCGCGAGCAGTACTTC
many	NA	TRBV7-9	13	TRBJ1-1	CASSLEGDTEAFF	TGTGCCAGCAGCTTAGAAGGGGACACTGAAGCTTTCTTT
NA	NA	TRBV7-2	13	TRBJ1-3	CASSTPGRNTIYF	TGTGCCAGCAGCACTCCAGGGAGAAACACCATATATTTT
few	NA	TRBV25-1	15	TRBJ2-7	CASSELGSGSYEQYF	TGTGCCAGCAGTGAATTGGGTAGTGGGTCCTACGAGCAGTACTTC
many	NA	TRBV4-3	13	TRBJ1-2	CASSQGRNYGYTF	TGTGCCAGCAGTCAGGGGAGGAACTATGGCTACACCTTC
NA	TRBD2	TRBV20-1	14	TRBJ2-2	CSAPGTRHTGELFF	TGCAGTGCTCCCGGGACTAGGCACACCGGGGAGCTGTTTTTT
NA	NA	TRBV21-1	15	TRBJ1-5	CASSKGSEGEQPQHF	TGTGCCAGCAGCAAGGGGAGTGAAGGGGAACAGCCCCAGCATTTT
few	NA	TRBV19	18	TRBJ2-2	CASREFRGRGFNTGELFF	TGTGCCAGTAGAGAGTTTAGAGGCAGGGGATTTAACACCGGGGAGCTGTTTTTT
many	TRBD1	TRBV29-1	11	TRBJ1-1	CSVGQGDEAFF	TGCAGCGTCGGACAGGGAGACGAAGCTTTCTTT
NA	TRBD1	TRBV12-3/TRBV12-4	14	TRBJ1-1	CASSLYRGKSEAFF	TGTGCCAGCAGTTTATACAGGGGAAAATCCGAGGCTTTCTTT
few	TRBD1	TRBV20-1	14	TRBJ1-1	CSASVGQGGTEAFF	TGCAGTGCTAGCGTGGGACAGGGAGGAACTGAAGCTTTCTTT
NA	TRBD1	TRBV28	15	TRBJ2-1	CASSSSGTGGNEQFF	TGTGCCAGCAGTTCCTCCGGGACAGGGGGCAATGAGCAGTTCTTC
NA	TRBD2	TRBV5-6	13	TRBJ2-1	CASSFGLAGEQFF	TGTGCCAGCAGCTTCGGACTAGCGGGAGAGCAGTTCTTC